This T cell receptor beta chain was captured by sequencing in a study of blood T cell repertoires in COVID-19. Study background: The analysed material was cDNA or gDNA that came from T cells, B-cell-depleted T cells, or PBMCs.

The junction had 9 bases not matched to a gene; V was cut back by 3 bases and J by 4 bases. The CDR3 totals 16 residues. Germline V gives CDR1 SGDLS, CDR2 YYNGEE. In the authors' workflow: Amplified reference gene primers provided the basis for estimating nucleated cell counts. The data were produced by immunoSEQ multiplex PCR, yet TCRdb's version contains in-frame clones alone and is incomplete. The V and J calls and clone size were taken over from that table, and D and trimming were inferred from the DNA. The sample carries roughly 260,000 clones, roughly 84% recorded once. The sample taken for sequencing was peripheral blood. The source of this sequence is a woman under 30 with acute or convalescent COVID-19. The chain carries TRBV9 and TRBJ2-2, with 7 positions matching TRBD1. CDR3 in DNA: TGTGCCAGCAGCGCGCACAGGGGCACGGGCACCGGGGAGCTGTTTTTT. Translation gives CASSAHRGTGTGELFF.